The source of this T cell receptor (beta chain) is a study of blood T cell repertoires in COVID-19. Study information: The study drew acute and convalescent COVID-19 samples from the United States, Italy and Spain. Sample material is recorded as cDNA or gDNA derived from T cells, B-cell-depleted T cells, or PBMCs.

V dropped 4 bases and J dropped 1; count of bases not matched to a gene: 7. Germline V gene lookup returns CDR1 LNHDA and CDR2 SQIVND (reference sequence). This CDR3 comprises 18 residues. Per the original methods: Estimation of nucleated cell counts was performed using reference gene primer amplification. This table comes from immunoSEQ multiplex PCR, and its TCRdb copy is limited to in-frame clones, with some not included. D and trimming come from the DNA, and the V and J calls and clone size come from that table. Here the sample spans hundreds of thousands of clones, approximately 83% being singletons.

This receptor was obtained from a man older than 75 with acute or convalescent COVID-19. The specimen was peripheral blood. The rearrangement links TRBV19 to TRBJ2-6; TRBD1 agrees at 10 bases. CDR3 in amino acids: CASSNPGTGESGANVLTF. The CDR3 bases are TGTGCCAGTAGTAACCCCGGGACAGGGGAATCTGGGGCCAACGTCCTGACTTTC.